Below are 14 T cell receptor beta chains sequenced from a single sample in a study of T cells in localized non-small cell lung cancer. Clones were read by immunoSEQ multiplex PCR, and TCRdb kept only the in-frame ones, dropping some. The repertoire has 65,000 or so clones, roughly 76% of them found once; the top ten carry about 4.5%. The sequencing used PBMCs, collected before any cancer treatment. These receptors all stem from a man aged 35 to 69 with stage II lung adenocarcinoma.

The chain is built from TRBV11-3 and TRBJ2-2; D is tentatively TRBD1 or TRBD2 (5 bases each). Trimming took off 5 bases at V and 0 bases at J, with 19 bases between the two ends. The CDR3 has 18 amino acids. Germline V gene sequence: CDR1 SGHNT, CDR2 YENEEA. The CDR3 bases are TGTGCCAGCAGCCCTAGTGGTTGGGGGACCGCGAACACCGGGGAGCTGTTTTTT. Its translation is CASSPSGWGTANTGELFF. The whole variable domain, filled in from reference TRBV11-3 and TRBJ2-2, reads EAGVVQSPRYKIIEKKQPVAFWCNPISGHNTLYWYLQNLGQGPELLIRYENEEAVDDSQLPKDRFSAERLKGVDSTLKIQPAELGDSAVYLCASSPSGWGTANTGELFFGEGSRLTVL.

J is TRBJ2-7 and V is TRBV7-3; TRBD1 agrees at 10 bases. The CDR3 runs to 16 residues. V lost 2 bases to trimming and J lost 7 bases; unmatched junction nucleotides: 11. From germline, CDR1 is SGHTA and CDR2 FQGTGA. CDR3 bases: TGTGCCAGCAGCTTAGCGGGACAGGGGACGGTAGGGGAGCAGTACTTC. Protein: CASSLAGQGTVGEQYF.

By share of the sample, this clone is medium-sized. The chain carries TRBV12-5 and TRBJ1-5, with a possible D match to TRBD1 (6 bases). Trimming left V 2 bases short and J 2 bases short, with 10 bases between. CDR1 LGHNT and CDR2 FRNRAP come from the germline V gene. The length of the CDR3 is 15 residues. CDR3 sequence reads: CASGLSPGGNQPQHF. The CDR3 DNA reads as TGTGCTAGTGGTTTGAGTCCAGGGGGCAATCAGCCCCAGCATTTT.

The V call is TRBV7-3, the J call TRBJ2-1; 7 nucleotides agree with TRBD2. CDR3 length: 16 residues. The junction had 5 bases not matched to a gene; V was cut back by 2 bases and J by 1 base. In germline, CDR1 is SGHTA, CDR2 FQGTGA. The CDR3 region is CASSLYGRLSYNEQFF. CDR3 in DNA: TGTGCCAGCAGCTTATACGGGAGGCTGTCCTACAATGAGCAGTTCTTC. Looking up the rest from reference TRBV7-3 and TRBJ2-1 gives the full variable domain: GAGVSQTPSNKVTEKGKYVELRCDPISGHTALYWYRQSLGQGPEFLIYFQGTGAADDSGLPNDRFFAVRPEGSVSTLKIQRTERGDSAVYLCASSLYGRLSYNEQFFGPGTRLTVL.

The CDR3 DNA is TGTGCCAGTAGTCTCGGCCTGAATAGCAATCAGCCCCAGCATTTT. It is translated as CASSLGLNSNQPQHF. The rearrangement uses TRBV19 and TRBJ1-5; no firm D call. Germline values: CDR1 LNHDA, CDR2 SQIVND (reference sequence). V lost 5 bases and J lost 0, with 11 bases in between. The CDR3 spans 15 residues.

This clone came up a few times. V is TRBV29-1 and J is TRBJ2-2; possibly TRBD1 or TRBD2 for D (5 bases each). Germline-derived CDR1 and CDR2 are SQVTM and ANQGSEA. Trimming took off 7 bases at V and 4 bases at J, with 13 bases between the two ends. This CDR3 has 13 amino acids. CDR3 coding DNA: TGCAGCGCCGGGACCCTGGGCACCGGGGAGCTGTTTTTT. Its protein is CSAGTLGTGELFF.

The chain employs TRBV9 and TRBJ2-1; no firm D call. Germline CDR1 reads SGDLS; CDR2 reads YYNGEE. The V end lost 5 bases, the J end lost 5 bases, and 5 bases lay between the germline ends. CDR3 length: 11 residues. The CDR3 nucleotides are TGTGCCAGCAGTCGAAACAATGAGCAGTTCTTC. Encoded protein: CASSRNNEQFF. Variable domain in full (rest from reference TRBV9 and TRBJ2-1): DSGVTQTPKHLITATGQRVTLRCSPRSGDLSVYWYQQSLDQGLQFLIQYYNGEERAKGNILERFSAQQFPDLHSELNLSSLELGDSALYFCASSRNNEQFFGPGTRLTVL.

This clone was detected ten times or more. The rearrangement links TRBV6-7 to TRBJ2-5; 9 nucleotides align to TRBD2. TRBV6-7 is an ORF; its function is uncertain. Trimming at V came to 5 bases and at J to 4 bases, leaving 14 bases not matched to a gene. CDR3 length: 17 amino acids. Here the CDR3 DNA reads TGTGCCAGCAGTCGACTACCACTAGCGGGTAGGGGAGAGACCCAGTACTTC. Translated: CASSRLPLAGRGETQYF.

This sequence joins TRBV27 and TRBJ2-7, with TRBD1 matching over 8 bases. CDR3 length equals 14 residues. Germline CDR1 MNHEY, CDR2 SMNVEV (reference sequence). J gave up 0 bases and V 4 bases, and 2 bases lay outside the gene matches. This CDR3 is CASSYRGSSYEQYF. The CDR3 DNA sequence: TGTGCCAGCAGTTACAGGGGGAGCTCCTACGAGCAGTACTTC.

The chain employs TRBV30 and TRBJ2-2, with D uncertain. The V gene lost 1 base and the J gene lost 2 bases, with 14 bases spanning the gap. This CDR3 has 16 residues. Germline V gives CDR1 GTSNPN, CDR2 SVGIG (reference sequence). CDR3 nucleotide sequence: TGTGCCTGGAGTGAAATCGGCAGAGCTAACACCGGGGAGCTGTTTTTT. Translated: CAWSEIGRANTGELFF.

The CDR3 coding sequence is TGTGCCAGCAGTGAAGCGGGAGATGGCTACACCTTC. It codes for CASSEAGDGYTF. The chain carries TRBV6-1 and TRBJ1-2, with D uncertain. Germline V gene sequence: CDR1 MNHNS, CDR2 SASEGT. The CDR3 length is 12 residues. V dropped 0 bases and J dropped 6 bases, with 5 bases sitting between them.

The rearrangement uses TRBV5-4 and TRBJ2-2, with D tentatively TRBD1 (5 bases). With 3 bases removed from V and 1 base from J, the gap between germline ends came to 10 bases. The germline gives CDR1 SGHNT, CDR2 YYREEE (reference sequence). The length of the CDR3 is 15 residues. CDR3 bases: TGTGCCAGCAGCTGGACAAATGAGAACACCGGGGAGCTGTTTTTT. Its protein product is CASSWTNENTGELFF.

This clone was recorded a few times. J is TRBJ1-1 and V is TRBV12-5; the D is unclear. The germline V gene has CDR1 LGHNT and CDR2 FRNRAP. Trimming cost V 2 bases and J 0 bases, with 4 bases left between them. The CDR3 is 13 amino acids. The DNA of the CDR3 is TGTGCTAGTGGTTTGAAAGTGAACACTGAAGCTTTCTTT. Its protein product is CASGLKVNTEAFF.

In nucleotides, the CDR3 is TGTGCCAGCTCACCAGGCAGGGTGAACACTGAAGCTTTCTTT. As protein: CASSPGRVNTEAFF. The chain joins TRBV18 to TRBJ1-1; TRBD1 might be the D (5 bases). V was shortened by 2 bases and J by 0 bases, with 7 bases between the two germline ends. The CDR3 runs to 14 residues. Per the germline V gene, CDR1 is KGHSH and CDR2 is LQKENI. Combining the CDR3 with reference TRBV18 and TRBJ1-1 gives the whole variable domain NAGVMQNPRHLVRRRGQEARLRCSPMKGHSHVYWYRQLPEEGLKFMVYLQKENIIDESGMPKERFSAEFPKEGPSILRIQQVVRGDSAAYFCASSPGRVNTEAFFGQGTRLTVV.